These T cell receptor beta chains were read from a single sample in a study of beta chain features in type 1 diabetes. Sequenced by immunoSEQ multiplex PCR; TCRdb stores in-frame clones only, minus some. The data show more than 130,000 clones, about 7% seen once. The sequenced sample was central memory CD4+ T cells from blood. The receptors here all came from a woman aged 30 to 39 in good health. CDR3s include the opening cysteine and the closing phenylalanine or tryptophan. Each record gives: D gene, clone size, V gene, J gene, CDR3 DNA, CDR3 protein. The D gene is left open where the match is weak. Some rows have no size entry. The others give once, few or many, or a class for an expanded clone.

TRBD2	few	TRBV10-3	TRBJ2-7	TGTGCCATCAGTGACGACGGTTATAGCGGGCGAGGTCGCTACGAGCAGTACTTC	CAISDDGYSGRGRYEQYF
TRBD2	NA	TRBV11-2	TRBJ2-3	TGTGCCAGCAGCTTAGATCTAATGGGACTAGCGGGAGGGGTAGATACGCAGTATTTT	CASSLDLMGLAGGVDTQYF
NA	few	TRBV7-2	TRBJ1-1	TGTGCCAGCAGCTTACAAGGGGCCGACACTGAAGCTTTCTTT	CASSLQGADTEAFF
TRBD1	NA	TRBV19	TRBJ2-1	TGTGCCAGTAAAACTCAGACAGGGCTCCTAGCACCGGAGCAGTTCTTC	CASKTQTGLLAPEQFF
TRBD1	NA	TRBV4-3	TRBJ2-3	TGCGCCAGCAGCCAAGGAGCCGACAGGGCGACAGATACGCAGTATTTT	CASSQGADRATDTQYF
TRBD2	NA	TRBV9	TRBJ2-5	TGTGCCAGCAGCCAAAATGGACTAGCGGGAGAAGAGACCCAGTACTTC	CASSQNGLAGEETQYF
NA	few	TRBV2	TRBJ2-2	TGTGCCAGCAGTGTGAAGCCGTCGAACACCGGGGAGCTGTTTTTT	CASSVKPSNTGELFF
TRBD1	few	TRBV7-9	TRBJ1-5	TGTGCCAGCAGCGCCACAGGGGGCATGGTTAGCAATCAGCCCCAGCATTTT	CASSATGGMVSNQPQHF
NA	NA	TRBV4-2	TRBJ2-5	TGTGCCAGCAGCCAAGGCAACCGGGAGACCCAGTACTTC	CASSQGNRETQYF
TRBD1	few	TRBV6-6	TRBJ2-7	TGTGCCAGCAGTTACCCCGGACAGGCAGGCTACGAGCAGTACTTC	CASSYPGQAGYEQYF
TRBD1	NA	TRBV5-1	TRBJ2-7	TGCGCCAGCAGCGCCGGGACAGAGTCCTACGAGCAGTACTTC	CASSAGTESYEQYF
TRBD1	NA	TRBV7-2	TRBJ2-7	TGTGCCAGCACCGGACAGGGGGTCTACGAGCAGTACTTC	CASTGQGVYEQYF
NA	NA	TRBV27	TRBJ1-5	TGTGCCAGCAGTTTATCCGGCGGGAATCAGCCCCAGCATTTT	CASSLSGGNQPQHF
TRBD1	NA	TRBV6-5	TRBJ2-7	TGTGCCAGCAGTTCTCGAACAGGGGTTGAGCAGTACTTC	CASSSRTGVEQYF
TRBD1	NA	TRBV30	TRBJ1-1	TGTGCCTGGAGTCGGGGGCGACAGGGTTGGGCTTTCTTT	CAWSRGRQGWAFF
NA	few	TRBV4-1	TRBJ1-2	TGCGCCAGCAGCCAAGGCATGACAGATGCCTATGGCTACACCTTC	CASSQGMTDAYGYTF
NA	few	TRBV6-6	TRBJ1-5	TGTGCCAGCAGTTACTCGGTGGGCCGAGTTGCGCCCCAGCATTTT	CASSYSVGRVAPQHF
NA	NA	TRBV14	TRBJ2-4	TGTGCCAGCAGCCAGGAGGGAGGGGGAATCAAAAACATTCAGTACTTC	CASSQEGGGIKNIQYF
NA	NA	TRBV5-4	TRBJ1-2	TGTGCCAGCAGCTTGGGCGGCTCTAACTATGGCTACACCTTC	CASSLGGSNYGYTF
TRBD1	NA	TRBV11-2	TRBJ2-6	TGTGCCAGCAGCCTAGGGACAGGGGGCAGGGGGGCCAACGTCCTGACTTTC	CASSLGTGGRGANVLTF
NA	few	TRBV5-4	TRBJ1-1	TGTGCCAGCAGCTTGCAGGGTGTGAACACTGAAGCTTTCTTT	CASSLQGVNTEAFF
TRBD1	many	TRBV28	TRBJ1-3	TGTGCCAGCAGCGGACAGGGGGCGAGAGGAAACACCATATATTTT	CASSGQGARGNTIYF
TRBD2	few	TRBV28	TRBJ2-1	TGTGCCAGCAGTCAGAGAACGGGACTAGCCTACAATGAGCAGTTCTTC	CASSQRTGLAYNEQFF
TRBD2	NA	TRBV11-1	TRBJ2-3	TGTGCCAGCAGCCGATCGGCGGGAGCTCCTGGGGATACGCAGTATTTT	CASSRSAGAPGDTQYF
TRBD1	NA	TRBV6-1	TRBJ2-2	TGTGCCAGCAGTGAAACACTGGGACAGGGGCATACCGGGGAGCTGTTTTTT	CASSETLGQGHTGELFF
NA	few	TRBV6-1	TRBJ1-1	TGTGCCAGCAGTTTCGCCCCCAGGGTGTTCACTGAAGCTTTCTTT	CASSFAPRVFTEAFF
TRBD2	many	TRBV28	TRBJ2-1	TGTGCCAGCACGGGAGGCTCCTACAATGAGCAGTTCTTC	CASTGGSYNEQFF
TRBD1	many	TRBV15	TRBJ2-4	TGTGCCACCAGCAGAGGAGGGACAGGGTGGTCCCAGTACTTC	CATSRGGTGWSQYF
NA	NA	TRBV5-4	TRBJ1-1	TGTGCCAGCAGCCTGATGGGGGGTTGGAACACTGAAGCTTTCTTT	CASSLMGGWNTEAFF
TRBD2	NA	TRBV5-1	TRBJ2-7	TGCGCCAGCAGCTTAGCGGGACCCAACTACGAGCAGTACTTC	CASSLAGPNYEQYF